These T cell receptor beta chains were read from a single sample in a study of cytomegalovirus exposure and HLA in healthy donors. The protocol was immunoSEQ multiplex PCR, while the TCRdb copy is restricted to in-frame clones and leaves out a portion. The sample lists approximately 150,000 clones, roughly nine tenths occurring once. The specimen was PBMCs. These receptors were taken from a woman in her late teens or twenties in good health and CMV-seropositive. Each CDR3 is given with its conserved first and last residue. A D gene is named only where the DNA matches it firmly. Rows give clone size only sometimes, using once, few, many, or a class for an expanded clone.

j_call: TRBJ2-7
v_call: TRBV19
d_call: TRBD2
clone_size: .
cdr3_nt: TGTGCCAGTAGCCTCGGGGGGGGGATCGGCTACGAGCAGTACTTC
cdr3_aa: CASSLGGGIGYEQYF

j_call: TRBJ1-2
v_call: TRBV5-4
d_call: .
clone_size: few
cdr3_nt: TGTGCCAGCAGCCCCGGGTCCGGAGCTGGCTACACCTTC
cdr3_aa: CASSPGSGAGYTF

j_call: TRBJ2-5
v_call: TRBV10-3
d_call: TRBD2
clone_size: .
cdr3_nt: TGTGCCACCGGGACTAGCGGGGATCAAGAGACCCAGTACTTC
cdr3_aa: CATGTSGDQETQYF

j_call: TRBJ2-7
v_call: TRBV7-9
d_call: TRBD1
clone_size: .
cdr3_nt: TGTGCCAGCAGCTTCACAACAGGGGGAATGTACGAGCAGTACTTC
cdr3_aa: CASSFTTGGMYEQYF

j_call: TRBJ1-2
v_call: TRBV6-4
d_call: TRBD1
clone_size: .
cdr3_nt: TGTGCCAGCAGTCCCGGACAGGGCTTCTATGGCTACACCTTC
cdr3_aa: CASSPGQGFYGYTF

j_call: TRBJ2-1
v_call: TRBV9
d_call: .
clone_size: .
cdr3_nt: TGTGCCAGCAGCCCGACGGGAACTTCCTACAATGAGCAGTTCTTC
cdr3_aa: CASSPTGTSYNEQFF

j_call: TRBJ2-7
v_call: TRBV5-6
d_call: TRBD1
clone_size: .
cdr3_nt: TGTGCCAGCAGCTTGGTAGGGGGCCACGAGCAGTACTTC
cdr3_aa: CASSLVGGHEQYF

j_call: TRBJ2-7
v_call: TRBV5-5
d_call: .
clone_size: .
cdr3_nt: TGTGCCAGCAGCTTATTTGGGCCCTTGGACTTC
cdr3_aa: CASSLFGPLDF

j_call: TRBJ1-6
v_call: TRBV30
d_call: .
clone_size: .
cdr3_nt: TGTGCCTGGAGTGTTAACAGGGTGAGGTCACCCCTCCACTTT
cdr3_aa: CAWSVNRVRSPLHF

j_call: TRBJ1-2
v_call: TRBV4-3
d_call: .
clone_size: .
cdr3_nt: TGCGCCAGCAGCCAAGGGAGGACGACGGCCTTC
cdr3_aa: CASSQGRTTAF

j_call: TRBJ1-5
v_call: TRBV6-1
d_call: .
clone_size: .
cdr3_nt: TGTGCCAGCCACAACGGGGGTTCTGGCAATCAGCCCCAGCATTTT
cdr3_aa: CASHNGGSGNQPQHF

j_call: TRBJ2-7
v_call: TRBV6-5
d_call: TRBD1
clone_size: .
cdr3_nt: TGTGCCAGCAGCCATAGACAGGGTAGCTACGAGCAGTACTTC
cdr3_aa: CASSHRQGSYEQYF

j_call: TRBJ2-2
v_call: TRBV28
d_call: .
clone_size: .
cdr3_nt: TGTGCCAGCAGTGACCTAGAATCCGGCACCGGGGAGCTGTTTTTT
cdr3_aa: CASSDLESGTGELFF

j_call: TRBJ1-3
v_call: TRBV7-9
d_call: .
clone_size: .
cdr3_nt: TGTGCCAGCAGCTATATAGACTCTGGAAACACCATATATTTT
cdr3_aa: CASSYIDSGNTIYF

j_call: TRBJ2-2
v_call: TRBV19
d_call: TRBD2
clone_size: .
cdr3_nt: TGTGCCAGTAGGAAACTAGCGGGAGGGGTTAGCACCGGGGAGCTGTTTTTT
cdr3_aa: CASRKLAGGVSTGELFF

j_call: TRBJ2-7
v_call: TRBV6-6
d_call: TRBD2
clone_size: .
cdr3_nt: TGTGCCAGCAGTCATATTTCGGGACTAGCGGGAGGCGAGCAGTACTTC
cdr3_aa: CASSHISGLAGGEQYF

j_call: TRBJ1-2
v_call: TRBV15
d_call: TRBD1
clone_size: once
cdr3_nt: TGTGCCACCAGCAGCGAGACAGGGGGGCAATATGGCTACACCTTC
cdr3_aa: CATSSETGGQYGYTF

j_call: TRBJ2-3
v_call: TRBV4-1
d_call: .
clone_size: .
cdr3_nt: TGCGCCAGCAGCCAATTTGTCTCCCTCGGGGATACGCAGTATTTT
cdr3_aa: CASSQFVSLGDTQYF

j_call: TRBJ2-7
v_call: TRBV11-3
d_call: .
clone_size: .
cdr3_nt: TGTGCCAGCAGCTTAGCTGCCCGCGGTTACGAGCAGTACTTC
cdr3_aa: CASSLAARGYEQYF

j_call: TRBJ2-5
v_call: TRBV7-3
d_call: TRBD1
clone_size: .
cdr3_nt: TGTGCCAGCAGCTTAACAGGGGGCGCGGGGACCCAGTACTTC
cdr3_aa: CASSLTGGAGTQYF

j_call: TRBJ2-1
v_call: TRBV11-2
d_call: TRBD2
clone_size: .
cdr3_nt: TGTGCCAGCAGTAGGACTAGCGGGAGGGTTGAGCAGTTCTTC
cdr3_aa: CASSRTSGRVEQFF

j_call: TRBJ2-5
v_call: TRBV29-1
d_call: .
clone_size: .
cdr3_nt: TGCAGCGTTGAAAGTAGCCCCTCAAATCCGGGTTTCGTGGAGACCCAGTACTTC
cdr3_aa: CSVESSPSNPGFVETQYF

j_call: TRBJ2-7
v_call: TRBV5-6
d_call: TRBD1
clone_size: .
cdr3_nt: TGTGCCAGCAGCGCCGAAGGGACAGGGCCCAACGAGCAGTACTTC
cdr3_aa: CASSAEGTGPNEQYF

j_call: TRBJ2-3
v_call: TRBV6-1
d_call: TRBD2
clone_size: .
cdr3_nt: TGTGCCAGCAGTTCCGGGACTAGCGGGACAGATACGCAGTATTTT
cdr3_aa: CASSSGTSGTDTQYF

j_call: TRBJ1-1
v_call: TRBV4-1
d_call: .
clone_size: .
cdr3_nt: TGCGCCAGCAGCCAAAGGGGCTTGAACACTGAAGCTTTCTTT
cdr3_aa: CASSQRGLNTEAFF

j_call: TRBJ1-1
v_call: TRBV6-1
d_call: .
clone_size: .
cdr3_nt: TGTGCCAGCAGTGCGTTACAGGGAAAAACTGAAGCTTTCTTT
cdr3_aa: CASSALQGKTEAFF

j_call: TRBJ2-5
v_call: TRBV18
d_call: .
clone_size: .
cdr3_nt: TGTGCCAGCTCACCGGGGCGACAAGAGACCCAGTACTTC
cdr3_aa: CASSPGRQETQYF

j_call: TRBJ2-4
v_call: TRBV30
d_call: .
clone_size: .
cdr3_nt: TGTGCCTGGAAAGGGGGTGGCAAAAACATTCAGTACTTC
cdr3_aa: CAWKGGGKNIQYF

j_call: TRBJ1-5
v_call: TRBV2
d_call: .
clone_size: .
cdr3_nt: TGTGCCAGCATGCGCGGGAATAGCAATCAGCCCCAGCATTTT
cdr3_aa: CASMRGNSNQPQHF

j_call: TRBJ2-7
v_call: TRBV10-2
d_call: .
clone_size: .
cdr3_nt: TGCGCCAGCAGAGTGGGGCAGGGGTACGAGCAGTACTTC
cdr3_aa: CASRVGQGYEQYF

j_call: TRBJ2-7
v_call: TRBV28
d_call: TRBD2
clone_size: .
cdr3_nt: TGTGCCAGCAGTCTAGGGAGGGGACGCCCCTACGAGCAGTACTTC
cdr3_aa: CASSLGRGRPYEQYF

j_call: TRBJ2-3
v_call: TRBV7-3
d_call: .
clone_size: .
cdr3_nt: TGTGCCAGCAGCTTGGGCGCCACAGATACGCAGTATTTT
cdr3_aa: CASSLGATDTQYF

j_call: TRBJ2-1
v_call: TRBV4-3
d_call: .
clone_size: .
cdr3_nt: TGCGCCAGCAGCCAAGAGGGACTCGAGCAGTTCTTC
cdr3_aa: CASSQEGLEQFF

j_call: TRBJ2-7
v_call: TRBV5-4
d_call: TRBD1
clone_size: .
cdr3_nt: TGTGCCAGCAGCTTGCAGGGGGCCCTTTCCTACGAGCAGTACTTC
cdr3_aa: CASSLQGALSYEQYF

j_call: TRBJ2-3
v_call: TRBV19
d_call: TRBD1
clone_size: .
cdr3_nt: TGTGCCAGTAGTATAGTCAGGGGGCGGACAGATACGCAGTATTTT
cdr3_aa: CASSIVRGRTDTQYF

j_call: TRBJ2-1
v_call: TRBV25-1
d_call: TRBD2
clone_size: .
cdr3_nt: TGTGCCAGCAGTGAGACTAGCGCGTCCTACAATGAGCAGTTCTTC
cdr3_aa: CASSETSASYNEQFF

j_call: TRBJ2-1
v_call: TRBV19
d_call: .
clone_size: .
cdr3_nt: TGTGCCAGTAGTAAGGGGGGTTGGCGGGAGAGCAATGAGCAGTTCTTC
cdr3_aa: CASSKGGWRESNEQFF